This TCR beta chain was captured by sequencing in a study of blood T cell repertoires in COVID-19. Background on the study: From T cells, B-cell-depleted T cells, or PBMCs came the material, which was cDNA or gDNA.

Losses at the gene ends were 0 bases for V and 4 bases for J; bases not matched to a gene: 3. Germline V lookup: CDR1 SGHTA, CDR2 FQGNSA. The CDR3 has 15 residues. Clones were sequenced by immunoSEQ multiplex PCR, and TCRdb holds only the in-frame ones, with some missing. The repertoire holds 210,000 or so clones, roughly 80% seen once, with about 10% in the top ten. The chain combines TRBV7-2 with TRBJ1-3; TRBD1 agrees at 7 bases. The sequencing input was peripheral blood. The receptor was isolated from an elderly woman with acute or convalescent COVID-19. The CDR3 protein is CASSLAPGQGNTIYF. The DNA of the CDR3 is TGTGCCAGCAGCTTAGCGCCGGGACAGGGAAACACCATATATTTT.